This is a list of T cell receptor beta chains from one sample in a study of T cells after yellow fever vaccination. Via MiXCR, TCRdb re-called the 5' RACE reads, giving one row per CDR3 protein. The sample yields about 260,000 distinct CDR3 sequences, 13% seen once. Here the sequenced sample was CD4+ T cells sorted from PBMCs, taken 45 days after the yellow fever booster vaccination. Source of these receptors: a man aged 30-40 years who received the YFV17D yellow fever vaccine. Both conserved end residues are part of each CDR3. A D gene is named only where the DNA matches it firmly. The size entry is marked missing in some rows and otherwise reads once, few, many or a size class.

V: TRBV12-3/TRBV12-4
size: .
J: TRBJ1-1
D: .
DNA: TGTGCCAGCAGTTTACAGGGGTTTACGACTGAAGCTTTCTTT
CDR3: CASSLQGFTTEAFF

V: TRBV20-1
size: .
J: TRBJ1-1
D: .
DNA: TGCAGTGCTAGAGAGTTTACCCCCACTGAAGCTTTCTTT
CDR3: CSAREFTPTEAFF

V: TRBV15
size: .
J: TRBJ2-2
D: .
DNA: TGTGCCACCAGCAGAGATAAAAAGACCGGGGAGCTGTTTTTT
CDR3: CATSRDKKTGELFF

V: TRBV7-8
size: many
J: TRBJ2-1
D: TRBD2
DNA: TGTGCCAGCAGCCACATGAGCGGGATGTCCTACAATGAGCAGTTCTTC
CDR3: CASSHMSGMSYNEQFF

V: TRBV4-2
size: .
J: TRBJ1-1
D: .
DNA: TGTGCCAGCAGCCAAGAAGGAACAGGGTATCAAGCTTTCTTT
CDR3: CASSQEGTGYQAFF

V: TRBV5-1
size: .
J: TRBJ2-7
D: .
DNA: TGCGCCAGCAGCTTGGACCAGCTCTACGAGCAGTACTTC
CDR3: CASSLDQLYEQYF

V: TRBV24-1
size: .
J: TRBJ2-7
D: .
DNA: TGTGCCACCAGTGATAACACAGGGATCTACGAGCAGTACTTC
CDR3: CATSDNTGIYEQYF

V: TRBV25-1
size: few
J: TRBJ2-1
D: .
DNA: TGTGCCAGCAGTGGGTGGAGGAATGAGCAGTTCTTC
CDR3: CASSGWRNEQFF

V: TRBV5-6
size: .
J: TRBJ1-2
D: TRBD1
DNA: TGTGCCAGCAGCGCAAGGACAGGACGTAACTATGGCTACACCTTC
CDR3: CASSARTGRNYGYTF

V: TRBV2
size: .
J: TRBJ2-2
D: .
DNA: TGTGCCAGCAGTCGGGACGGCCTTTCGAACACCGGGGAGCTGTTTTTT
CDR3: CASSRDGLSNTGELFF

V: TRBV9
size: .
J: TRBJ2-3
D: .
DNA: TGTGCCAGCAGCGTAGGGACCAGGGCGGAGACGCAGTATTTT
CDR3: CASSVGTRAETQYF

V: TRBV20-1
size: few
J: TRBJ2-1
D: TRBD2
DNA: TGCAGGCCGACTAGCGGGGACGATGAGCAGTTCTTC
CDR3: CRPTSGDDEQFF

V: TRBV20-1
size: few
J: TRBJ1-5
D: .
DNA: TGCAGTGCGCGATTTGAGGGTAATCAGCCCCAGCATTTT
CDR3: CSARFEGNQPQHF

V: TRBV29-1
size: few
J: TRBJ2-7
D: .
DNA: TGCAGCGTTGAAGCGGGGTTCGAGCAGTACTTC
CDR3: CSVEAGFEQYF

V: TRBV27
size: many
J: TRBJ2-7
D: TRBD2
DNA: TGTGCCAGCAGTCGGACTAGCGGGAGGTATGAGCAGTACTTC
CDR3: CASSRTSGRYEQYF

V: TRBV14
size: few
J: TRBJ2-7
D: .
DNA: TGTGCCAGCAGCCAAGATACGGGGGTCACTCGCGAGGATTTCGACTACGAGCAGTACTTC
CDR3: CASSQDTGVTREDFDYEQYF

V: TRBV7-9
size: few
J: TRBJ2-3
D: .
DNA: TGTGCCAGCAGGGACCTCACGGATACGCAGTATTTT
CDR3: CASRDLTDTQYF

V: TRBV4-3
size: few
J: TRBJ1-4
D: TRBD1
DNA: TGCGCCAGCAGCTCCCACCCGACAGGGACTAATGAAAAACTGTTTTTT
CDR3: CASSSHPTGTNEKLFF

V: TRBV19
size: few
J: TRBJ1-5
D: .
DNA: TGTGCCAGTAGTATACGAAGGCAGGAGCCCCAGCATTTT
CDR3: CASSIRRQEPQHF

V: TRBV20-1
size: few
J: TRBJ2-1
D: .
DNA: TGCAGTGCTAGAGATTCGGGAGTCTGGGGCAATGAGCAGTTCTTC
CDR3: CSARDSGVWGNEQFF

V: TRBV6-2/TRBV6-3
size: .
J: TRBJ2-2
D: TRBD2
DNA: TGTGCCAGCACCGATAAGGGACTAGCGGGAGGAACGAACACCGGGGAGCTGTTTTTT
CDR3: CASTDKGLAGGTNTGELFF

V: TRBV19
size: .
J: TRBJ2-6
D: TRBD1
DNA: TGTGCCAGTATCTCCGGGACAGGTGGTCCTGGGGCCAACGTCCTGACTTTC
CDR3: CASISGTGGPGANVLTF

V: TRBV12-3/TRBV12-4
size: .
J: TRBJ1-5
D: .
DNA: TGTGCCAGCAGAGATGCGCCTAATCAGCCCCAGCATTTT
CDR3: CASRDAPNQPQHF

V: TRBV9
size: .
J: TRBJ2-5
D: TRBD2
DNA: TGTGCCAGCAGCGCCCCTGTTGTAGCGGGAGGAGAGACCCAGTACTTC
CDR3: CASSAPVVAGGETQYF

V: TRBV7-2
size: .
J: TRBJ2-5
D: .
DNA: TGTGCCAGCTTTGCGCGGATAGAGACCCAGTACTTC
CDR3: CASFARIETQYF

V: TRBV5-1
size: .
J: TRBJ2-1
D: TRBD2
DNA: TGCGCCAGCGTTCCTAGCGGAGAATGGTTCAATGAGCAGTTCTTC
CDR3: CASVPSGEWFNEQFF

V: TRBV4-2
size: few
J: TRBJ2-2
D: TRBD2
DNA: TGTGCCAGCAGCTCTAGCGGTCCGAACACCGGGGAGCTGTTTTTT
CDR3: CASSSSGPNTGELFF

V: TRBV29-1
size: .
J: TRBJ2-5
D: .
DNA: TGCAGCGTATCACAGGGTTTGGGAGAGACCCAGTACTTC
CDR3: CSVSQGLGETQYF

V: TRBV29-1
size: many
J: TRBJ2-1
D: TRBD2
DNA: TGCAGCGTAAAGACTAGCGGGAAGGTTGGTGAGCAGTTCTTC
CDR3: CSVKTSGKVGEQFF

V: TRBV6-2/TRBV6-3
size: .
J: TRBJ2-5
D: .
DNA: TGTGCCAGCAGATTCGGACCAGAAGAGACCCAGTACTTC
CDR3: CASRFGPEETQYF

V: TRBV18
size: few
J: TRBJ2-7
D: TRBD1
DNA: TGTGCCAGCTCCCCAAGTTCCGGGACAGGGGGCGAGCAGTACTTC
CDR3: CASSPSSGTGGEQYF

V: TRBV5-6
size: .
J: TRBJ2-1
D: .
DNA: TGTGCCAGCAGTTACGGGACCTCTAGCCTCTTC
CDR3: CASSYGTSSLF

V: TRBV6-2/TRBV6-3
size: few
J: TRBJ1-5
D: .
DNA: TGTGCCAGCAGCCAATTACAGGGCAATCAGCCCCAGCATTTT
CDR3: CASSQLQGNQPQHF

V: TRBV4-3
size: few
J: TRBJ2-3
D: TRBD2
DNA: TGCGCCAGCAGCCAAGCACTAGCGGGTGCAACAGATACGCAGTATTTT
CDR3: CASSQALAGATDTQYF

V: TRBV20-1
size: many
J: TRBJ2-3
D: .
DNA: TGCAGTGCTAGGATCCAGGGTAGACAAGATACGCAGTATTTT
CDR3: CSARIQGRQDTQYF

V: TRBV6-2/TRBV6-3
size: .
J: TRBJ2-2
D: TRBD1
DNA: TGTGCCAGCAGTCTCACAGGGGGGTCCGGGGAGCTGTTTTTT
CDR3: CASSLTGGSGELFF

V: TRBV7-9
size: few
J: TRBJ1-5
D: .
DNA: TGTGCCAGCAGCTTAGGAGTTAGTCAGCCCCAGCATTTT
CDR3: CASSLGVSQPQHF

V: TRBV20-1
size: .
J: TRBJ2-1
D: TRBD2
DNA: TGCAGTGCCCCGGGACTAGCGGGAGTGGGAAATGAGCAGTTCTTC
CDR3: CSAPGLAGVGNEQFF

V: TRBV20-1
size: .
J: TRBJ1-1
D: .
DNA: TGCAGTGCTAGAGATCGCTCAGAGAACAACAGAGAAGCTTTCTTT
CDR3: CSARDRSENNREAFF

V: TRBV20-1
size: .
J: TRBJ2-6
D: .
DNA: TGCAGTGCTAAGGGAGGAAAGGGGGCGCGTGGGGCCAACGTCCTGACTTTC
CDR3: CSAKGGKGARGANVLTF

V: TRBV7-9
size: .
J: TRBJ2-3
D: .
DNA: TGTGCCAGCAGCAACCTGGAAAGCACAGATACGCAGTATTTT
CDR3: CASSNLESTDTQYF

V: TRBV21-1
size: few
J: TRBJ1-4
D: .
DNA: TGTGCCAGCAGCAAAGTAGTCGAGCGACGGAATAATGAAAAACTGTTTTTT
CDR3: CASSKVVERRNNEKLFF

V: TRBV7-2
size: once
J: TRBJ2-7
D: .
DNA: TGTGCCAGCAGCCTGGTAGACAGTCGAGCCCAGTACTTC
CDR3: CASSLVDSRAQYF

V: TRBV7-9
size: few
J: TRBJ2-5
D: .
DNA: TGTGCCAGCAGCGCGGACAGTAAAGAGACCCAGTACTTC
CDR3: CASSADSKETQYF

V: TRBV15
size: few
J: TRBJ2-1
D: .
DNA: TGTGCCACCAGCAGAATGGGGGGACTCTCCAATGAGCAGTTCTTC
CDR3: CATSRMGGLSNEQFF

V: TRBV29-1
size: .
J: TRBJ2-7
D: .
DNA: TGCAGCGTTGAAGATCGGGGGAGTTCCTACGAGCAGTACTTC
CDR3: CSVEDRGSSYEQYF